Listed below are T cell receptor beta chains from one sample, sequenced in a study of blood T cell repertoires in COVID-19. This table comes from immunoSEQ multiplex PCR, and its TCRdb copy is limited to in-frame clones, with some not included. The table includes 150,000 to 200,000 clones, roughly nine tenths detected once. The source material was peripheral blood. These receptors came from a man between 65 and 85 years old with acute or convalescent COVID-19. Each CDR3 is given with its conserved first and last residue. The D gene is left open where the match is weak. Rows give clone size only sometimes, using once, few, many, or a class for an expanded clone.

V gene	clone size	D gene	J gene	CDR3 DNA	CDR3 protein
TRBV19	-	TRBD2	TRBJ2-3	TGTGCCAGTAGTGGGGGGGTAGGCACAGATACGCAGTATTTT	CASSGGVGTDTQYF
TRBV7-9	-	-	TRBJ1-6	TGTGCCAGCAGCTTCGGTAATTCACCCCTCCACTTT	CASSFGNSPLHF
TRBV28	-	TRBD1	TRBJ2-7	TGTGCCAGCAGAGGACAGGATTCCTACGAGCAGTACTTC	CASRGQDSYEQYF
TRBV5-1	-	TRBD2	TRBJ2-3	TGCGCCAGCAGCTTGGCCGGGGGGGCTGGCACAGATACGCAGTATTTT	CASSLAGGAGTDTQYF
TRBV18	once	TRBD2	TRBJ2-3	TGTGCCAGCTCCTCGAAACCGGGACTAGCGGGAGCTTATACGCAGTATTTT	CASSSKPGLAGAYTQYF
TRBV6-5	-	-	TRBJ2-5	TGTGCCAGCAGTTTCAGCAGGCAGGGGTGGGTAGAGACCCAGTACTTC	CASSFSRQGWVETQYF
TRBV21-1	-	-	TRBJ1-6	TGTGCCAGCAGGCTCTACAGGGAAGGGTCCTATAATTCACCCCTCCACTTT	CASRLYREGSYNSPLHF
TRBV6-5	-	TRBD1	TRBJ1-5	TGTGCCAGCAGTTCCCTGGACAGGGGGAATCAGCCCCAGCATTTT	CASSSLDRGNQPQHF
TRBV28	-	-	TRBJ2-3	TGTGCCGTTTCCCCAGGGGTCTCCTTCCACACAGATACGCAGTATTTT	CAVSPGVSFHTDTQYF
TRBV5-1	-	TRBD1	TRBJ1-2	TGCGCCAGCAGCTGGGGGACAGGGGGCGCCGGATATGGCTACACCTTC	CASSWGTGGAGYGYTF
TRBV12-5	many	-	TRBJ2-7	TGTGCTAGTGGTTTGGTACTGAGGGACTCGGCTTCTCAGGAGTTCCGGGGTTACGAGCAGTACTTC	CASGLVLRDSASQEFRGYEQYF
TRBV5-5	-	-	TRBJ1-5	TGTGCCAGCAGCTTTCGGGGAGATCAGCCCCAGCATTTT	CASSFRGDQPQHF
TRBV19	few	-	TRBJ1-4	TGTGCCAGTCAAAGGGTGGTACAGGCTAATGAAAAACTGTTTTTT	CASQRVVQANEKLFF
TRBV6-6	-	-	TRBJ1-5	TGTGCCAGCAGTTTCCAGGGGCCCCAGCATTTT	CASSFQGPQHF
TRBV5-4	once	TRBD2	TRBJ2-1	TGTGCCAGCAGCGTCCGGCCGGGACTAGCGGGGGGGCGTGAGCAGTTCTTC	CASSVRPGLAGGREQFF
TRBV6-6	once	TRBD1	TRBJ2-5	TGTGCCAGCAGTTACGCCGGGACAGGGGGAGAGACCCAGTACTTC	CASSYAGTGGETQYF
TRBV7-9	-	TRBD1	TRBJ2-7	TGTGCCAGCAGATCCGGGACAGGGCACGAGCAGTACTTC	CASRSGTGHEQYF
TRBV3-1/TRBV3-2	-	-	TRBJ2-7	TGTGCCAGCAGCCGCGGGACTGTGGGAGAGCAGTACTTC	CASSRGTVGEQYF
TRBV24-1	-	-	TRBJ2-1	TGTGCCACCAGTGACACTCAGGAGGCCGGTTCAAATGAGCAGTTCTTC	CATSDTQEAGSNEQFF
TRBV9	-	TRBD1	TRBJ2-5	TGTGCCAGCAGCACGGGACAGGGGCAGGAGACCCAGTACTTC	CASSTGQGQETQYF
TRBV6-5	-	-	TRBJ2-2	TGTGCCAGCAGTTACTCGGTTCAGATCCACACCGGGGAGCTGTTTTTT	CASSYSVQIHTGELFF
TRBV11-2	-	TRBD2	TRBJ2-3	TGTGCCAGCAGCTCCCCCCGGGCAAGCGGGGGGCCAGGAGATACGCAGTATTTT	CASSSPRASGGPGDTQYF
TRBV5-5	-	-	TRBJ2-1	TGTGCCAGCAGCTCCGGGCCCCGGGAGCCTGAGCAGTTCTTC	CASSSGPREPEQFF
TRBV5-4	-	-	TRBJ2-7	TGTGCCAGCAGCGCGGGACTTTACGAGCAGTACTTC	CASSAGLYEQYF
TRBV5-1	-	-	TRBJ1-3	TGCGCCAGCAGCTTGGCGGGGTATGGAAACACCATATATTTT	CASSLAGYGNTIYF
TRBV24-1	-	-	TRBJ2-1	TGTGCCACCAGTGCCCTCTCCAATGAGCAGTTCTTC	CATSALSNEQFF
TRBV5-1	-	TRBD2	TRBJ2-3	TGCGCCAGCAGCTTGGAGGGGACTAGCGTCACAGATACGCAGTATTTT	CASSLEGTSVTDTQYF
TRBV5-5	few	TRBD1	TRBJ1-4	TGTGCCAGCAGCCTGACAGGGGGCAATGAAAAACTGTTTTTT	CASSLTGGNEKLFF
TRBV9	-	TRBD2	TRBJ2-1	TGTGCCAGCGGAACATTAATAGCGGGACCCTACAATGAGCAGTTCTTC	CASGTLIAGPYNEQFF
TRBV9	once	-	TRBJ1-1	TGTGCCAGCAGCGTAGGGTCGGGCACTGAAGCTTTCTTT	CASSVGSGTEAFF
TRBV7-9	-	TRBD2	TRBJ2-2	TGTGCCAGCAGCCCCGGGGGGGCGGCCCCTCCGAACACCGGGGAGCTGTTTTTT	CASSPGGAAPPNTGELFF
TRBV18	-	TRBD1	TRBJ1-1	TGTGCCAGCTCACTGCAGGGGGTAAACACTGAAGCTTTCTTT	CASSLQGVNTEAFF
TRBV14	-	-	TRBJ1-1	TGTGCCAGCAGCTACCGGTACACTGAAGCTTTCTTT	CASSYRYTEAFF
TRBV5-6	-	TRBD2	TRBJ2-1	TGTGCCAGCAGCGGGCTGGGGGGGACTAGCGGGCCCTCCTACAATGAGCAGTTCTTC	CASSGLGGTSGPSYNEQFF
TRBV7-3	-	-	TRBJ1-1	TGTGCCAGCAGCTTACGTGGCAGGAACACTGAAGCTTTCTTT	CASSLRGRNTEAFF
TRBV5-4	-	TRBD2	TRBJ2-7	TGTGCCAGCAGCCCCATAGCGGGGGGCGGGTACGAGCAGTACTTC	CASSPIAGGGYEQYF
TRBV12-5	few	-	TRBJ2-1	TGTGCTAGTGGTTTGGCGAGTACCAACGATGAGCAGTTCTTC	CASGLASTNDEQFF
TRBV19	-	TRBD1	TRBJ2-5	TGTGCCAGTAGTGGATTACTAGGGACAGGGACTCAAGAGACCCAGTACTTC	CASSGLLGTGTQETQYF
TRBV10-3	-	-	TRBJ1-5	TGTGCCACCGCAGGCCAGTACAATCAGCCCCAGCATTTT	CATAGQYNQPQHF
TRBV28	-	-	TRBJ2-5	TGTGCCAGCAGTTTATTCGGGGGGCGGGGTGAGACCCAGTACTTC	CASSLFGGRGETQYF
TRBV7-6	-	TRBD1	TRBJ2-4	TGTGCCAGCAGCGACAGGGGAGGAGGCAAAAACATTCAGTACTTC	CASSDRGGGKNIQYF
TRBV29-1	-	-	TRBJ2-3	TGCAGCGTTGTAAATACAGGCACAGATACGCAGTATTTT	CSVVNTGTDTQYF
TRBV7-9	-	-	TRBJ2-1	TGTGCCAGCAGCTACGAGATTTACAATGAGCAGTTCTTC	CASSYEIYNEQFF